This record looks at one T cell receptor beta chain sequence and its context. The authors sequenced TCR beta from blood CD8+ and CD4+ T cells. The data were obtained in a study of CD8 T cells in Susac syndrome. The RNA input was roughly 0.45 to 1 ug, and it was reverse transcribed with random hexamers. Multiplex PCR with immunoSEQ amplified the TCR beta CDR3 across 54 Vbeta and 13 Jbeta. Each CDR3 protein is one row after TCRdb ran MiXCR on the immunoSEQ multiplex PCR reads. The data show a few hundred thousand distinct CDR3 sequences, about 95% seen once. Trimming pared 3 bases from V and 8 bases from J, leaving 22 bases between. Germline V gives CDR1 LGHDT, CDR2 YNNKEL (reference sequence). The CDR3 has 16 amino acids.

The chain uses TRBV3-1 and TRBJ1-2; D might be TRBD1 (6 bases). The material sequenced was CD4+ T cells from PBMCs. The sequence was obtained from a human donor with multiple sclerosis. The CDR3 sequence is CASSQTLSGTHKGYTF. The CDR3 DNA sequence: TGTGCCAGCAGCCAGACCTTGTCGGGGACACATAAGGGCTACACCTTC. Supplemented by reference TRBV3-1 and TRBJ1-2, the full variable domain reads DTAVSQTPKYLVTQMGNDKSIKCEQNLGHDTMYWYKQDSKKFLKIMFSYNNKELIINETVPNRFSPKSPDKAHLNLHINSLELGDSAVYFCASSQTLSGTHKGYTFGSGTRLTVV.